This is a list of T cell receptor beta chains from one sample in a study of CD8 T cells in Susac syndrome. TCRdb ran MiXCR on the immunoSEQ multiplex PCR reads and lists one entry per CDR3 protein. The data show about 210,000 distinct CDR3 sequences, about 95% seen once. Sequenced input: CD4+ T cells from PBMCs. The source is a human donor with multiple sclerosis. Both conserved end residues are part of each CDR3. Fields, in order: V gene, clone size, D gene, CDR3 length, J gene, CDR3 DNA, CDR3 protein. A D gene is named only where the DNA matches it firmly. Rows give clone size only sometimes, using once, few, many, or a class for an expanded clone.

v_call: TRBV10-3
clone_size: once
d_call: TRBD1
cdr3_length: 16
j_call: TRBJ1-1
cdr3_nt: TGTGCCATCAGTGAGGTTGGCGGGACAGCGAACACTGAAGCTTTCTTT
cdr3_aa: CAISEVGGTANTEAFF

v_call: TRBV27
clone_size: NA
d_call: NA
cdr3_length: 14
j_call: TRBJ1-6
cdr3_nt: TGTGCCAGCAGTTCTTGGACGGTTAATTCACCCCTCCACTTT
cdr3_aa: CASSSWTVNSPLHF

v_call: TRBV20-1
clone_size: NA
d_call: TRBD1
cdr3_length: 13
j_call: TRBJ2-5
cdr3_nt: TGCAGTACACCGGGACAGGGAAGGGAGACCCAGTACTTC
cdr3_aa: CSTPGQGRETQYF

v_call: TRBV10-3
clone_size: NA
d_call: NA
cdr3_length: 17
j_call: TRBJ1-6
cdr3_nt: TGTGCCATCAGTGAGTCCATGTTAAGCTCCTATAATTCACCCCTCCACTTT
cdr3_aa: CAISESMLSSYNSPLHF

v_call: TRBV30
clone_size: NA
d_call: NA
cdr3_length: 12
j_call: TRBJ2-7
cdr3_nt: TGTGCCAGCCGCAGGGGCTTCTACGAGCAGTACTTC
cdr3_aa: CASRRGFYEQYF

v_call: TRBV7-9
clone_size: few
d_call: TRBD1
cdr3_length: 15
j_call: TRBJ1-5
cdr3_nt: TGTGCCAGCAGCTTGACAGGGGGTAGCAATCAGCCCCAGCATTTT
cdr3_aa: CASSLTGGSNQPQHF

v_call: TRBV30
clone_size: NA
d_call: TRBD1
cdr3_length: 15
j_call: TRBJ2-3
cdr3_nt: TGTGCCTGGAGTCCTTTGGACAGGGACACAGATACGCAGTATTTT
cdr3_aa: CAWSPLDRDTDTQYF

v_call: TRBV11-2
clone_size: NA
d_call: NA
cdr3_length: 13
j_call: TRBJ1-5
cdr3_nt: TGTGCCAGCAGCTTAGACGGACCCCAGGCCCAGCATTTT
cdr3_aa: CASSLDGPQAQHF

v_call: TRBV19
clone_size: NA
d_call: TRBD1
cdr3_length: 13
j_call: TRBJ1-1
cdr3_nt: TGTGCCAGTACCACGACAGGGGGCACTGAAGCTTTCTTT
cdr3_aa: CASTTTGGTEAFF

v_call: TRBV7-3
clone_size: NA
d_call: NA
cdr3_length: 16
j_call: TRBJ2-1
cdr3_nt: TGTGCCAGCAGCGCCGAGGAGAGGGGCCTCTCCAATGAGCAGTTCTTC
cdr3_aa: CASSAEERGLSNEQFF

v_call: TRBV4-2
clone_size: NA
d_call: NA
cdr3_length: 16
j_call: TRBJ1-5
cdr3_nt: TGTGCCAGCAGCCAGGTTCATGGGGTTGGTGATCAGCCCCAGCATTTT
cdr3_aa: CASSQVHGVGDQPQHF

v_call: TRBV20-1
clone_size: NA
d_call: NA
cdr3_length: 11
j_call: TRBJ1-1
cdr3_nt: TGCAGTGCTAGACTGGACACTGAAGCTTTCTTT
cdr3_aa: CSARLDTEAFF

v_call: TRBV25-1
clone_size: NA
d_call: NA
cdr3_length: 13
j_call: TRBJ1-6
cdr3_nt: TGTGCCAGCAGTGGAGTCCTATCCGGACCTCTCCACTTT
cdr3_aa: CASSGVLSGPLHF

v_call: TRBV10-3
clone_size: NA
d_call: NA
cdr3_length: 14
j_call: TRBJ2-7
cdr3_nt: TGTGCCATCAGTGACGGGCAGGGTGGATCCGAGCAGTACTTC
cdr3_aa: CAISDGQGGSEQYF

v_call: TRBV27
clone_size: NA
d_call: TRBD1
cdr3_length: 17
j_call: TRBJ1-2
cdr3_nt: TGTGCCAGCAGTCCACGGACCAGGACAGGGTACATCTATGGCTACACCTTC
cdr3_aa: CASSPRTRTGYIYGYTF

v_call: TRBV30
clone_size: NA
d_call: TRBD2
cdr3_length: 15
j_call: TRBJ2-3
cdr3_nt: TGTGCCTGGAGTCTAAGACTAGCGGTAGCAGATACGCAGTATTTT
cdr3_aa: CAWSLRLAVADTQYF

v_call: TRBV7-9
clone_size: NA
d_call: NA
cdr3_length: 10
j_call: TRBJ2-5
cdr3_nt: TGTGCCACCTCCCAAGAGACCCAGTACTTC
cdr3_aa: CATSQETQYF

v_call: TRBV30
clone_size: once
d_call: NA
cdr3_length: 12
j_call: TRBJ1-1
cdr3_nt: TGTGCCTCGTCCCGGAGGGTCATTGAAGCTTTCTTT
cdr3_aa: CASSRRVIEAFF

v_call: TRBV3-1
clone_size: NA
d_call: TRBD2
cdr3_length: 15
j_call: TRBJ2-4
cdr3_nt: TGTGCCAGCAGCCAAGTGAGTAGCGGGATGAACATTCAGTACTTC
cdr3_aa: CASSQVSSGMNIQYF

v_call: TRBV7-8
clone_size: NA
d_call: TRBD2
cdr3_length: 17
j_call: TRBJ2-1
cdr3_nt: TGTGCCAGCAGCCTACGGACTAGCGGGCGTTCTTACAATGAGCAGTTCTTC
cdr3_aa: CASSLRTSGRSYNEQFF

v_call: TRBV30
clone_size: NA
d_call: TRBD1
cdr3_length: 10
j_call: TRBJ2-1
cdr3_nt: TGTGCCTGGAGTGACAGGGGGCAGTTCTTC
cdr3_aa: CAWSDRGQFF

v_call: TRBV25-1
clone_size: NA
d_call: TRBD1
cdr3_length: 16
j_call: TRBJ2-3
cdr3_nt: TGTGCCAGCAGACCCTCTCCGGGACAGGGGACAGATACGCAGTATTTT
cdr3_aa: CASRPSPGQGTDTQYF

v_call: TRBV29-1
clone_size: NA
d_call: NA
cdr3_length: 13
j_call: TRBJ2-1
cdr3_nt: TGCAGCGTTGAGGACTACCCACACGATGAGCAGTTCTTC
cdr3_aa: CSVEDYPHDEQFF

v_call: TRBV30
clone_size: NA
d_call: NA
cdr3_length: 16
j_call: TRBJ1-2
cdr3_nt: TGTGCCTGGAGTTCTCCGCGGGCAGGGTCTAACTATGGCTACACCTTC
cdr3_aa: CAWSSPRAGSNYGYTF

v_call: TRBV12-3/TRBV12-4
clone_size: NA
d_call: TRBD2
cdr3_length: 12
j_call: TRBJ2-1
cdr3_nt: TGTGCCTCAGCGGGGGGGCTCGATGAGCAGTTCTTC
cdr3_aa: CASAGGLDEQFF

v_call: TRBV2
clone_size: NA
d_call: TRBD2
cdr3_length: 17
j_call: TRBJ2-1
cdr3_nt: TGTGCCAGCAGTGGGTCAACCACTAGCGGGGGGCGTTTTGAGCAGTTCTTC
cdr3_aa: CASSGSTTSGGRFEQFF

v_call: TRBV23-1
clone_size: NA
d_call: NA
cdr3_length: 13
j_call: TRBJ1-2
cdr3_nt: TGCGCCAGCAGTCTCCCGGGGGATGTTGGCTACACCTTC
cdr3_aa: CASSLPGDVGYTF

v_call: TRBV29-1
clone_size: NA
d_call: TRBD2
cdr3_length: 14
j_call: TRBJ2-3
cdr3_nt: TGCAGCGTTGAAGGGGCGGGGGGTCCAGATACGCAGTATTTT
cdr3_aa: CSVEGAGGPDTQYF

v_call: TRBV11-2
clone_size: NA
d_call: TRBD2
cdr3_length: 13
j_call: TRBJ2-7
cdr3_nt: TGTGCCAGCAGCCGAGCGGGGACCTACGAGCAGTACTTC
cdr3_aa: CASSRAGTYEQYF

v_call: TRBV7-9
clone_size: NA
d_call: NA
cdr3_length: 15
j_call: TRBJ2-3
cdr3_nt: TGTGCCAGCAGCTTAGCTCGGAATTACCCAGATACGCAGTATTTT
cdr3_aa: CASSLARNYPDTQYF

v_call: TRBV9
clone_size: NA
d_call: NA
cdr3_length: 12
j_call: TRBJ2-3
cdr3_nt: TGTGCCAGCAGCGAGTGGGGTGATACGCAGTATTTT
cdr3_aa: CASSEWGDTQYF

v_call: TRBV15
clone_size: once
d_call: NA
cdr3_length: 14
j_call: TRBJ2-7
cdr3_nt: TGTGCCACCAGCAGAGATCTGGCAGCCTACGAGCAGTACTTC
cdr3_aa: CATSRDLAAYEQYF

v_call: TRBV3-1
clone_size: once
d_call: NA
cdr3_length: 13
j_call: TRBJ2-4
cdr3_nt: TGTGCCAGCAGCCAAGGTCAGCAAAACATTCAGTACTTC
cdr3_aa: CASSQGQQNIQYF

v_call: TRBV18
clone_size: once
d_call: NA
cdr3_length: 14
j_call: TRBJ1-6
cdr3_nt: TGTGCCAGCTCACCAGTAGGGAGTGATTCACCCCTCCACTTT
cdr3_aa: CASSPVGSDSPLHF

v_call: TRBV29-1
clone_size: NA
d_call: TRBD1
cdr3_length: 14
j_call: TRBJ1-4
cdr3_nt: TGCAGCGTCCTACCGGGACAGGGTAATGAAAAACTGTTTTTT
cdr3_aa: CSVLPGQGNEKLFF

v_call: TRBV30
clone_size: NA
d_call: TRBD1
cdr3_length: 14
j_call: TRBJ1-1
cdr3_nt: TGTGCCTGGAGTACAGGGGTCACGGGCACTGAAGCTTTCTTT
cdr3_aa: CAWSTGVTGTEAFF

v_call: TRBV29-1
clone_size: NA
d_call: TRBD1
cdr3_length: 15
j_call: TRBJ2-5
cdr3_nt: TGCAGCGTTGATGTCACAGGGGGCTTAAGTGAGACCCAGTACTTC
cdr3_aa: CSVDVTGGLSETQYF

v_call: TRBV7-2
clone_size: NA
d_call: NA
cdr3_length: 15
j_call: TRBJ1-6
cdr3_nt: TGTGCCAGCAGCTCCGACAGGAGTTGGAGTTCACCCCTCCACTTT
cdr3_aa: CASSSDRSWSSPLHF

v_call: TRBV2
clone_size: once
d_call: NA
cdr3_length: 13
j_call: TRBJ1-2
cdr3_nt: TGTGCCAGCAGTGAACGTGTTGGTGAGGGCTACACCTTC
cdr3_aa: CASSERVGEGYTF

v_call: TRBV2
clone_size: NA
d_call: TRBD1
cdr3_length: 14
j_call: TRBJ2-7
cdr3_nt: TGTGCCAGCAGTACCGGACAGGGTAACGGCGAGCAGTACTTC
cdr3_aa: CASSTGQGNGEQYF

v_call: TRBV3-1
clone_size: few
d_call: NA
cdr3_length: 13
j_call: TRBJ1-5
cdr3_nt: TGTGCCAGCAGCCAGGGGACCCATCAGCCCCAGCATTTT
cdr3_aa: CASSQGTHQPQHF

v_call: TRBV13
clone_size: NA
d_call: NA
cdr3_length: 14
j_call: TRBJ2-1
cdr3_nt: TGTGCCAGCAGCCAGTACAATACAGACAATGAGCAGTTCTTC
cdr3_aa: CASSQYNTDNEQFF

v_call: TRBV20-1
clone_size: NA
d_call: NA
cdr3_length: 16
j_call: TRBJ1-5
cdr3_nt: TGCAGTGCCCGGTTGGGAAAGGACAGCCAAGATCAGCCCCAGCATTTT
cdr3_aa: CSARLGKDSQDQPQHF

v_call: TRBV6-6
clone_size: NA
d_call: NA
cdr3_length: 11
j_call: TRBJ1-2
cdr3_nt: TGTGCCAGCAGCTCCTATTGGGGCTACACCTTC
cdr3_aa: CASSSYWGYTF

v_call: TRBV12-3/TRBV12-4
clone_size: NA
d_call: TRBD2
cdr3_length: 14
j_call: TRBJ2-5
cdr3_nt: TGTGCCAGCAGCCTCTCGGGGGGACAAGAGACCCAGTACTTC
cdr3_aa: CASSLSGGQETQYF

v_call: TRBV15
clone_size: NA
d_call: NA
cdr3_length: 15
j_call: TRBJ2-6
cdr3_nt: TGTGCCACCAGCCCCGACTCCTCTGGGGCCAACGTCCTGACTTTC
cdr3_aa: CATSPDSSGANVLTF